Shown below are 16 T cell receptor beta chains from a single sample sequenced in a study of T cell repertoires in cytomegalovirus infection (dated by TCRdb to about 2019). Sequencing was performed on an Illumina HiSeq 1500. TCRdb passed the public sequencing reads through fastp at Q25 and MiXCR, retaining productive beta sequences. Rows matching on CDR3 protein sequence are summarized as one entry with the most common DNA and genes. The sample table records around 710,000 distinct CDR3 sequences; 29% of these occur just once. The top ten clones comprise approximately 14% of the sample. Antigen specificity for these receptors is unknown. In light of the paper, this sample's treatment or condition label describes: in vitro stimulation with specific CMV peptide epitopes to enrich CMV-specific T cells. The material was cultured CD8+ T cells from PBMCs, obtained from culture after CMV antigen stimulation. These receptors came from a human donor in good health (CMV status not recorded). Some clones in this sample may be carry-over from other donors' samples.

V gene TRBV12-3 or TRBV12-4 combines with J gene TRBJ1-2; 8 nucleotides agree with TRBD1. CDR3 length equals 15 residues. With V trimmed by 6 bases and J by 5 bases, 11 bases remained unmatched. CDR3: CASRQEDRGLYGYTF. CDR3 sequence (DNA): TGTGCCAGCAGACAAGAAGACAGGGGATTATATGGCTACACCTTC.

As to this clonotype: One end of the junction fails to match germline, which may point to a read error. The chain couples TRBV5-1 to TRBJ2-7; TRBD2 matches at 10 bases. Germline CDR1 and CDR2: SGHRS and YFSETQ. The CDR3 runs to 11 residues. The CDR3, as DNA: TGCGCCAGCAGCATACAGACTAGCGGGTTGTGG. Translation: CASSIQTSGLW.

The rearrangement uses TRBV5-5 and TRBJ2-7, with D tentatively TRBD1 (5 bases). The CDR3 spans 16 residues. Between the trimmed V and J ends, which lost 4 bases and 2 bases, there was a span of 19 bases. The germline CDR1 and CDR2 sequences are SGHKS and YYEKEE (reference sequence). The CDR3 spells CASSTDLGHAPYEQYF. The CDR3 coding sequence is TGTGCCAGCAGCACGGATCTCGGACATGCCCCCTACGAGCAGTACTTC.

This clonotype was counted between two and nine times. This chain links TRBV29-1 with TRBJ1-2; tentative D call: TRBD1 (5 bases). Trimming took 2 bases from V and 4 from J, leaving 11 bases between them. This CDR3 spans 13 amino acids. Germline CDR1 reads SQVTM; CDR2 reads ANQGSEA. CDR3 region: CSVESGLAYGYTF. CDR3 DNA: TGCAGCGTTGAATCGGGACTGGCCTATGGCTACACCTTC.

In its sample, this clonotype was seen many times. The V and J genes are TRBV7-2 and TRBJ1-6; D unclear. Germline values: CDR1 SGHTA, CDR2 FQGNSA. The CDR3 covers 17 residues. V lost 4 bases, J lost 10 bases, and 23 bases lay in between. CDR3 nucleotide sequence: TGTGCCAGCAGCTGGGAGTTTTTCCGAAGCCTTGGGTCACCCCTCCACTTT. Encoded protein: CASSWEFFRSLGSPLHF.

This chain connects TRBV27 to TRBJ2-3; perhaps TRBD2 as D (6 bases). V was trimmed by 1 base and J by 5 bases, leaving 13 bases between them. Germline values: CDR1 MNHEY, CDR2 SMNVEV (reference sequence). CDR3 size: 15 residues. The CDR3 bases are TGTGCCAGCAGTTTATGGGCGGGAACGGGAGATACGCAGTATTTT. Its translation: CASSLWAGTGDTQYF.

This clonotype has only a few counts. The chain recombines TRBV4-2 with TRBJ2-1; 8 bases map to TRBD1. Germline-derived CDR1 and CDR2 are LGHNA and YNFKEQ. CDR3 length: 16 residues. The V segment lost 0 bases and the J segment 8 bases; nucleotides outside the gene matches: 9. This CDR3 is CASSQDMSGGFDEQFF. The CDR3 DNA is TGTGCCAGCAGCCAAGATATGTCAGGGGGCTTTGATGAGCAGTTCTTC.

This clonotype was counted between two and nine times. This rearrangement joins TRBV27 to TRBJ2-1; 10 nucleotides align to TRBD2. Germline V gene data show CDR1 as MNHEY and CDR2 as SMNVEV (reference sequence). The CDR3 is 14 residues long. The junction had 6 bases not matched to a gene; V was cut back by 3 bases and J by 10 bases. The CDR3 sequence: CASSFSTSGKEQFF. CDR3 nucleotides: TGTGCCAGCAGTTTCTCAACTAGCGGGAAAGAGCAGTTCTTC.

The chain combines TRBV7-9 with TRBJ1-2; D remains unclear. Germline CDR1 and CDR2: SEHNR and FQNEAQ (reference sequence). The CDR3 extends over 12 amino acids. Trimming shortened V by 1 base and J by 8 bases, and 8 bases separated the two germline ends. CDR3 residues: CASSLGHGGYTF. Written as DNA, the CDR3 is TGTGCCAGCAGCTTAGGCCACGGAGGCTACACCTTC.

This sequence joins TRBV7-6 and TRBJ2-2; 12 positions match TRBD1. Looked up from germline, CDR1 is SGHVS and CDR2 is FNYEAQ. V shed 10 bases and J 7 bases; nucleotides not matched to a gene: 13. The CDR3 covers 16 residues. The CDR3 loop reads CAIPPVGTGGLGELFF. CDR3 coding DNA: TGTGCCATCCCCCCGGTGGGGACAGGGGGCCTCGGGGAGCTGTTTTTT. Drawing the rest from reference TRBV7-6 and TRBJ2-2, the complete variable domain is GAGVSQSPRYKVTKRGQDVALRCDPISGHVSLYWYRQALGQGPEFLTYFNYEAQQDKSGLPNDRFSAERPEGSISTLTIQRTEQRDSAMYRCAIPPVGTGGLGELFFGEGSRLTVL.

This clonotype has a count of ten or more. J is TRBJ1-6 and V is TRBV19; TRBD1 agrees at 7 bases. This CDR3 region has 15 residues. Germline loops: CDR1 LNHDA, CDR2 SQIVND (reference sequence). V shed 5 bases and J 3 bases; nucleotides not matched to a gene: 4. Here the CDR3 reads CASSLGTVYNSPLHF. CDR3 DNA: TGTGCCAGTAGTCTCGGGACAGTCTATAATTCACCCCTCCACTTT.

This clonotype was recorded many times. The rearrangement joins TRBV7-6 to TRBJ2-3, with 9 positions matching TRBD1. The V segment lost 1 base and the J segment 5 bases; nucleotides outside the gene matches: 16. The CDR3 contains 19 residues. Germline CDR1 is SGHVS and CDR2 is FNYEAQ. The CDR3 coding sequence is TGTGCCAGCAGCTTAGACCCACGTGGACAGGGGATTGGGGGAGATACGCAGTATTTT. Its protein is CASSLDPRGQGIGGDTQYF.

This sequence joins TRBV29-1 and TRBJ1-2; TRBD1 aligns across 8 bases. The CDR3 runs 15 residues. Trimming at V came to 4 bases and at J to 6 bases, leaving 13 bases not matched to a gene. The V gene's germline CDR1 is SQVTM and CDR2 ANQGSEA. CDR3 bases: TGCAGCGTTGTGTCCCAGGACAGGGCGTTCCATGGCTACACCTTC. It is translated as CSVVSQDRAFHGYTF. Looking up the rest from reference TRBV29-1 and TRBJ1-2 gives the full variable domain: SAVISQKPSRDICQRGTSLTIQCQVDSQVTMMFWYRQQPGQSLTLIATANQGSEATYESGFVIDKFPISRPNLTFSTLTVSNMSPEDSSIYLCSVVSQDRAFHGYTFGSGTRLTVV.

The rearrangement joins TRBV27 to TRBJ1-6; no definite D call. This CDR3 spans 15 amino acids. CDR1 and CDR2 from the germline V gene are MNHEY and SMNVEV (reference sequence). Trimming took 2 bases from V and 3 from J, leaving 8 bases between them. CDR3 sequence reads: CASSLKDDYNSPLHF. CDR3 in DNA: TGTGCCAGCAGTTTAAAGGATGACTATAATTCACCCCTCCACTTT.

This clonotype appeared a few times. This chain links TRBV2 with TRBJ1-6, with a tentative D call TRBD1 (6 bases). Trimming took 3 bases from V and 11 from J, leaving 17 bases between them. The CDR3 sequence is 15 residues long. Germline CDR1 reads SNHLY; CDR2 reads FYNNEI. The CDR3 loop reads CASSEGAQGLTPLHF. CDR3 in DNA: TGTGCCAGCAGTGAGGGGGCCCAGGGACTCACACCCCTCCACTTT.

This clonotype occurred a few times. The rearrangement joins TRBV10-3 to TRBJ1-5, with a possible D match to TRBD1 (5 bases). CDR3 length equals 19 residues. Germline loops: CDR1 ENHRY, CDR2 SYGVKD. V shed 4 bases and J shed 5 bases, with 27 bases lying between them. The CDR3 nucleotides are TGTGCCATCAGTGTGCAGGGACCCCCGGGGTCCGGGAGCCATCAGCCCCAGCATTTT. Translating it yields CAISVQGPPGSGSHQPQHF.